These 16 T cell receptor beta chains share one sample of origin, sequenced in a study of T-cell memory formation after mild COVID-19. TCRdb passed the 5' RACE reads through MiXCR, listing each CDR3 protein once. Counted here are about 14,000 distinct CDR3 sequences, about 11% occurring once; the ten biggest clones make up under 50%. The sample comprised PBMCs or a T cell subset sorted from them (not recorded which). These receptors came from an adult woman who had mild COVID-19 (a few samples of this study predate the infection). Cell type and time point are not known.

There are many counts of this clonotype. The chain has TRBV7-9 and TRBJ1-1; D is unresolved. Trimming took off 0 bases at V and 2 bases at J, with 10 bases between the two ends. Germline V gives CDR1 SEHNR, CDR2 FQNEAQ (reference sequence). The CDR3 totals 15 residues. The chain's CDR3 is CASSLAPGLNTEAFF. CDR3 DNA: TGTGCCAGCAGCTTAGCGCCAGGATTAAACACTGAAGCTTTCTTT.

V is TRBV7-2 and J is TRBJ2-1; weak D call: TRBD1 (6 bases). Germline V gene sequence: CDR1 SGHTA, CDR2 FQGNSA. V dropped 2 bases and J dropped 2 bases, with 13 bases sitting between them. The CDR3 contains 16 residues. The CDR3 reads CASSLLLGGPYNEQFF. The CDR3 nucleotides are TGTGCCAGCAGCTTATTGCTAGGGGGTCCCTACAATGAGCAGTTCTTC.

The table lists this clonotype with many counts. This chain joins TRBV7-9 and TRBJ2-7; TRBD2 agrees at 13 bases. With V trimmed by 0 bases and J by 2 bases, 13 bases remained unmatched. The CDR3 is 20 amino acids. Germline assignment: CDR1 SEHNR and CDR2 FQNEAQ (reference sequence). In DNA form, the CDR3 reads TGTGCCAGCAGCTTAGCTACTCCGACTAGCGGGAGGACCCGACCCTACGAGCAGTACTTC. Encoded protein: CASSLATPTSGRTRPYEQYF.

Within the sample, this clonotype is medium-sized. A read error may produce the germline difference seen at one junction end. The genes are TRBV5-1 and TRBJ2-2; TRBD2 matches at 10 bases. CDR3 length equals 16 residues. Germline V gene lookup returns CDR1 SGHRS and CDR2 YFSETQ. As DNA, the CDR3 is TGCGCCAGCAGCTTTCCGGGACTAGCGAATACCGGGGAGCTGTTTTTT. It encodes CASSFPGLANTGELFF. Full variable domain (remainder filled in from reference TRBV5-1 and TRBJ2-2): KAGVTQTPRYLIKTRGQQVTLSCSPISGHRSVSWYQQTPGQGLQFLFEYFSETQRNKGNFPGRFSGRQFSNSRSEMNVSTLELGDSALYLCASSFPGLANTGELFFGEGSRLTVL.

Many counts were recorded for this clonotype. The rearrangement links TRBV6-6 to TRBJ2-1; D gene unclear. Trimming removed 2 bases from V and 2 bases from J, with 10 bases in between. Germline V gene lookup returns CDR1 MNHNY and CDR2 SVGAGI (reference sequence). CDR3 size: 15 residues. CDR3 loop: CASSYGLLTYNEQFF. The CDR3 coding sequence is TGTGCCAGCAGTTACGGTTTATTGACCTACAATGAGCAGTTCTTC.

This clonotype was recorded a few times. This rearrangement joins TRBV12-3 or TRBV12-4 to TRBJ2-5; D unresolved. V was shortened by 7 bases and J by 3 bases, with 0 bases between the two germline ends. The CDR3 totals 9 residues. CDR3 sequence (DNA): TGTGCCAGCAAAGAGACCCAGTACTTC. Amino acid sequence: CASKETQYF.

There are many counts of this clonotype. The chain links TRBV20-1 to TRBJ1-6; D is possibly TRBD1 (5 bases). Germline CDR1 is DFQATT and CDR2 is SNEGSKA (reference sequence). The CDR3 runs to 14 residues. The V end lost 3 bases, the J end lost 2 bases, and 8 bases lay between the germline ends. The CDR3 spells CSASRGPYNSPLHF. In DNA form, the CDR3 reads TGCAGTGCTAGTAGGGGACCCTATAATTCACCCCTCCACTTT.

By proportion, this clonotype is medium-sized (0.01 to 0.1%). V gene TRBV7-9 combines with J gene TRBJ2-7; D possibly uses TRBD1 or TRBD2 (5 bases each). Trimming removed 5 bases at V and 3 bases at J, with 20 bases between. This CDR3 spans 16 amino acids. The germline V gene encodes CDR1 SEHNR and CDR2 FQNEAQ (reference sequence). CDR3 residues: CASSGEVDSGSYEQYF. The CDR3 DNA is TGTGCCAGCAGCGGAGAGGTCGACAGTGGGAGCTACGAGCAGTACTTC.

In nucleotides, the CDR3 is TGTGCCAGCAGCCGGGGACAGGGTAGTCCCGGGGAGCTGTTTTTT. Protein: CASSRGQGSPGELFF. This chain links TRBV7-3 with TRBJ2-2; 9 bases are shared with TRBD1. The CDR3 has 15 amino acids. Per germline, CDR1 SGHTA and CDR2 FQGTGA. The ends lost 5 bases at V and 6 bases at J; junction bases unmatched: 7.

The rearrangement joins TRBV7-9 to TRBJ2-3, with a possible D match to TRBD2 (6 bases). Trimming pared 2 bases from V and 2 bases from J, leaving 8 bases between. The germline CDR1 and CDR2 sequences are SEHNR and FQNEAQ (reference sequence). The CDR3 extends over 14 amino acids. The DNA for the CDR3 is TGTGCCAGCAGCTTAAGGACTAACACAGATACGCAGTATTTT. Translation gives CASSLRTNTDTQYF.

This clonotype came up many times. Written as DNA, the CDR3 is TGTGCCAGCAGCATCACAGGGGGCTCTGAGCAGTTCTTC. Translating it yields CASSITGGSEQFF. The chain joins TRBV7-3 to TRBJ2-1; 9 positions agree with TRBD1. The CDR3 has 13 residues. The germline V gene encodes CDR1 SGHTA and CDR2 FQGTGA. The V and J ends lost 5 bases and 9 bases, in that order; junction bases with no gene match: 5.

This clonotype was seen many times. The chain combines TRBV5-1 with TRBJ2-7, with 9 bases lining up with TRBD1. This CDR3 has 15 amino acids. Germline CDR1 reads SGHRS; CDR2 reads YFSETQ. V was pared by 9 bases and J by 5 bases, with 15 bases of the junction left unmatched. The CDR3 nucleotides are TGCGCCACCAGGACAGGGGCCCATCAAGGGGACGAGCAGTACTTC. This translates into CATRTGAHQGDEQYF.

This clonotype was seen at least ten times. V and J are TRBV11-2 and TRBJ2-7; 9 bases agree with TRBD2. Unmatched junction bases numbered 10, after V lost 0 bases and J lost 4 bases. The length of the CDR3 is 17 residues. Germline CDR1 is SGHAT and CDR2 is FQNNGV. DNA for the CDR3: TGTGCCAGCAGCTTAGATCAGGGGTCTAGCGGGAAATACGAGCAGTACTTC. This translates into CASSLDQGSSGKYEQYF.

This clonotype was seen at least ten times. This sequence joins TRBV20-1 and TRBJ2-7; tentative D call: TRBD2 (6 bases). The germline gives CDR1 DFQATT, CDR2 SNEGSKA (reference sequence). The CDR3 loop spans 13 amino acids. V lost 5 bases and J lost 1, with 12 bases in between. The CDR3 nucleotides read TGCAGTGCTGGATCGGCGGGGTCCTACGAGCAGTACTTC. This encodes CSAGSAGSYEQYF.

This clonotype was counted ten times or more. The rearrangement links TRBV15 to TRBJ2-1; maybe TRBD2 (6 bases). The germline CDR1 and CDR2 sequences are LNHNV and YYDKDF (reference sequence). V lost 0 bases to trimming and J lost 8 bases, with 8 bases between them. The CDR3 consists of 13 residues. CDR3: CATSRDGGDEQFF. The CDR3 DNA follows: TGTGCCACCAGCAGAGATGGCGGGGATGAGCAGTTCTTC.

At least ten counts were recorded for this clonotype. The V gene is TRBV12-3 or TRBV12-4, the J gene TRBJ2-5; D may be TRBD1 or TRBD2 (6 bases each). CDR3 length equals 15 residues. V lost 7 bases and J lost 2, with 17 bases in between. CDR3 bases: TGTGCCAGCACGATACAAGGGGGGAGTCAAGAGACCCAGTACTTC. As protein: CASTIQGGSQETQYF.